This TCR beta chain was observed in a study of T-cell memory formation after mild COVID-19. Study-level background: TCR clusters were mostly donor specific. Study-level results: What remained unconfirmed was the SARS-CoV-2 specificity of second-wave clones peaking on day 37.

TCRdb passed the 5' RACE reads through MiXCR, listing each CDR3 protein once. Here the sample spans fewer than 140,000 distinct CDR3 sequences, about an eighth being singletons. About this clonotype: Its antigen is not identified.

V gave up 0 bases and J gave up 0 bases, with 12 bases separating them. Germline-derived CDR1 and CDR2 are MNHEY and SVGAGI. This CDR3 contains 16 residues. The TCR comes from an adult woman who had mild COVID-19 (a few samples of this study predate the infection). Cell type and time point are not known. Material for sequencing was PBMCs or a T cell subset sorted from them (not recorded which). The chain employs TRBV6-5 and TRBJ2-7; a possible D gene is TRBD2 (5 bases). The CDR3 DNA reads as TGTGCCAGCAGTTACTCAGGACTCAGCAACTCCTACGAGCAGTACTTC. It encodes CASSYSGLSNSYEQYF.